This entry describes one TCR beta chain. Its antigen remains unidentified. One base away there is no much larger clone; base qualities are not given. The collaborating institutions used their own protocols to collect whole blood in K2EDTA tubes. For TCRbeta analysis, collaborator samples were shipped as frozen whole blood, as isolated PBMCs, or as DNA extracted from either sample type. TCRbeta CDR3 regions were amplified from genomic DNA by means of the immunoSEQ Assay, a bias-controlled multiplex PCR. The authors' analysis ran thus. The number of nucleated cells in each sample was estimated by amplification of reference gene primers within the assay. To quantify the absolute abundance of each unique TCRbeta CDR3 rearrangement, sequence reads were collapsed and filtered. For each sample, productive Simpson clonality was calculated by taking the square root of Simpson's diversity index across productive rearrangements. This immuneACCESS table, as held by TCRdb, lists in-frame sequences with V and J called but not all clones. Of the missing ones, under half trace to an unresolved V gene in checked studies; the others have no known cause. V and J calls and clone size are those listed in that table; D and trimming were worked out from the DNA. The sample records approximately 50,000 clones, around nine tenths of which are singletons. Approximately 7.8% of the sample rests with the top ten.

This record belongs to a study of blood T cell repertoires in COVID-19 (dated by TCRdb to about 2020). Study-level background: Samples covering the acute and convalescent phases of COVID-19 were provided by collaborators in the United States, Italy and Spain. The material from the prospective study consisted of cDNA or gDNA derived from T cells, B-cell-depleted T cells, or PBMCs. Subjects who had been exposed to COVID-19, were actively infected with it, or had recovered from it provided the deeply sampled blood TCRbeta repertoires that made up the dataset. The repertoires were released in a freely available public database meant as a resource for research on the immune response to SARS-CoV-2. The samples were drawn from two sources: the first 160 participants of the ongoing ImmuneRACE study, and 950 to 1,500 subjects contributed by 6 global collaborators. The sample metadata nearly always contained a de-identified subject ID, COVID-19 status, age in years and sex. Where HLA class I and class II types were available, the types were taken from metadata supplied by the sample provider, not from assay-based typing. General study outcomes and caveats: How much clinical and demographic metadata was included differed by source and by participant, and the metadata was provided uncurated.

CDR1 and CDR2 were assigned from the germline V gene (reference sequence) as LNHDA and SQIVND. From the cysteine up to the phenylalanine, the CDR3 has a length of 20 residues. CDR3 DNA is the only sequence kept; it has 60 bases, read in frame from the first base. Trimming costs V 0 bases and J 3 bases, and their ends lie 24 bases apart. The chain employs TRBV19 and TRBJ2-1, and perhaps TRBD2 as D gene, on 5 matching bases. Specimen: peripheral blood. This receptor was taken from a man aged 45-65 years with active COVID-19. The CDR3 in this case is CASSIDLMGSWGPGYNEQFF. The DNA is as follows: TGTGCCAGTAGTATAGATCTTATGGGGAGTTGGGGTCCTGGCTACAATGAGCAGTTCTTC. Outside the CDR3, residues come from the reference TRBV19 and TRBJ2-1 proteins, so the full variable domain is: DGGITQSPKYLFRKEGQNVTLSCEQNLNHDAMYWYRQDPGQGLRLIYYSQIVNDFQKGDIAEGYSVSREKKESFPLTVTSAQKNPTAFYLCASSIDLMGSWGPGYNEQFFGPGTRLTVL.